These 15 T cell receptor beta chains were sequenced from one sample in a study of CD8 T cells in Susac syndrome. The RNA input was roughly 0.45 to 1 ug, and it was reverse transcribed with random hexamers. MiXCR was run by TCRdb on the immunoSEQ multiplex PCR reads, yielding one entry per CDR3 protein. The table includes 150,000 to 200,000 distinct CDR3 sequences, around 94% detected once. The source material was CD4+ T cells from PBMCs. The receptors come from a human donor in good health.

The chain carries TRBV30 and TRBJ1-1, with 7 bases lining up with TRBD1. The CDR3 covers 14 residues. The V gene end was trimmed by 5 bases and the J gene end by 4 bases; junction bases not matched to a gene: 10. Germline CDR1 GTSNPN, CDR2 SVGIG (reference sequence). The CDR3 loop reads CAWCRDSIGTEAFF. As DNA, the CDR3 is TGTGCCTGGTGCCGGGACAGCATAGGCACTGAAGCTTTCTTT.

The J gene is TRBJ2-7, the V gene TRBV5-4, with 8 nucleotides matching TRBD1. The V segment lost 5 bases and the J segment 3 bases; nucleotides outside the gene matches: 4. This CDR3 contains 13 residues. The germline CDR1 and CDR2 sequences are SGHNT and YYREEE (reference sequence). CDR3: CASRQTGDYEQYF. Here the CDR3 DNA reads TGTGCCAGCAGACAGACAGGGGACTACGAGCAGTACTTC.

CDR3 protein: CSARDLGRDNLGYEQYF. The CDR3 DNA follows: TGCAGTGCTAGAGATCTCGGTAGGGACAACCTTGGGTACGAGCAGTACTTC. This rearrangement joins TRBV20-1 to TRBJ2-7; a weak D match, TRBD1 (6 bases). The CDR3 runs to 17 residues. Trimming stripped 0 bases from V and 4 bases from J, with 22 bases between. The germline CDR1 and CDR2 sequences are DFQATT and SNEGSKA (reference sequence).

The CDR3 DNA is TGCGCCAGCAGCCAAGGGAGGGGGCTCTCTAATACGCAGTATTTT. This sequence encodes CASSQGRGLSNTQYF. The gene calls are TRBV4-3 and TRBJ2-3, with D possibly TRBD1 on 7 matching bases. This CDR3 contains 15 residues. Per germline, CDR1 LGHNA and CDR2 YSLEER. The ends were cut back, 1 base at V and 7 bases at J, with 15 bases in the middle.

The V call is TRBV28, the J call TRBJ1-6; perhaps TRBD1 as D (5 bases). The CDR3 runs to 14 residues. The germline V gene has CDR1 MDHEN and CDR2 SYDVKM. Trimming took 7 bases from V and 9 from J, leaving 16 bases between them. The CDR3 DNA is TGTGCCAGCACCACCTCCGTGGGGGGTTCACCCCTCCACTTT. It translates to CASTTSVGGSPLHF.

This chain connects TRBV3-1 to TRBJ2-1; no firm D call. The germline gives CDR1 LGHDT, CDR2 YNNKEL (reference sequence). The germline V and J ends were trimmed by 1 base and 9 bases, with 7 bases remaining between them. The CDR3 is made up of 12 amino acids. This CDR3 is CASSQGKGEQFF. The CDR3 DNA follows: TGTGCCAGCAGCCAAGGCAAGGGTGAGCAGTTCTTC.

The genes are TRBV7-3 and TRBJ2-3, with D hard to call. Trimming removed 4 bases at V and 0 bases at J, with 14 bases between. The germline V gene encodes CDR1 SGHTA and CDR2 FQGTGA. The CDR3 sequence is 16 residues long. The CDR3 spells CASSSGQTPSTDTQYF. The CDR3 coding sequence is TGTGCCAGCAGCTCAGGCCAGACACCTAGCACAGATACGCAGTATTTT. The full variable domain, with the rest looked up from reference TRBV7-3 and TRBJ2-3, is GAGVSQTPSNKVTEKGKYVELRCDPISGHTALYWYRQSLGQGPEFLIYFQGTGAADDSGLPNDRFFAVRPEGSVSTLKIQRTERGDSAVYLCASSSGQTPSTDTQYFGPGTRLTVL.

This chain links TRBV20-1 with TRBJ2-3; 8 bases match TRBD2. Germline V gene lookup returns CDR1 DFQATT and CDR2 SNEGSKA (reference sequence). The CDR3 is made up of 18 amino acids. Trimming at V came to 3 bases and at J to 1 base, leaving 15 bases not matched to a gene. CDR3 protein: CSASFHTGGGLRTDTQYF. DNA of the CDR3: TGCAGTGCTAGTTTCCATACAGGCGGGGGGCTTCGCACAGATACGCAGTATTTT.

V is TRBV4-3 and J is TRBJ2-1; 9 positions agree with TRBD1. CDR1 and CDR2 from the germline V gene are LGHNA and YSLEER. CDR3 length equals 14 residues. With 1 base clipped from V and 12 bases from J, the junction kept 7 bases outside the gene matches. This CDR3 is CASSQVGQGRGQFF. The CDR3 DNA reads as TGCGCCAGCAGCCAAGTTGGACAGGGGCGTGGGCAGTTCTTC.

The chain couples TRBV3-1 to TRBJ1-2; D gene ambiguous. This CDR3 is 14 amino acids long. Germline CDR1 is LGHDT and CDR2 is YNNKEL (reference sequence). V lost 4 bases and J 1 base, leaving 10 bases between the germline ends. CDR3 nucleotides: TGTGCCAGCAGCCCCTCGTCGGTTAACTATGGCTACACCTTC. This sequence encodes CASSPSSVNYGYTF. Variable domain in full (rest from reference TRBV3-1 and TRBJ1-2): DTAVSQTPKYLVTQMGNDKSIKCEQNLGHDTMYWYKQDSKKFLKIMFSYNNKELIINETVPNRFSPKSPDKAHLNLHINSLELGDSAVYFCASSPSSVNYGYTFGSGTRLTVV.

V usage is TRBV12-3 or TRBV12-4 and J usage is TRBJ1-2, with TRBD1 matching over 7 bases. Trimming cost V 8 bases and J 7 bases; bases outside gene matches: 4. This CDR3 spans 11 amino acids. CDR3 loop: CASEGAGGYTF. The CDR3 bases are TGTGCCAGCGAGGGGGCAGGTGGCTACACCTTC.

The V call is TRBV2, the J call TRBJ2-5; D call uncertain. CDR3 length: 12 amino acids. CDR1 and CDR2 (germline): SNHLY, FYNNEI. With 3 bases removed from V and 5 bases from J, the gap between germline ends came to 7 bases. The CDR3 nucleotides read TGTGCCAGCAGTGAGGAACGCGAGACCCAGTACTTC. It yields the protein CASSEERETQYF. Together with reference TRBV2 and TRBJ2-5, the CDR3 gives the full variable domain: EPEVTQTPSHQVTQMGQEVILRCVPISNHLYFYWYRQILGQKVEFLVSFYNNEISEKSEIFDDQFSVERPDGSNFTLKIRSTKLEDSAMYFCASSEERETQYFGPGTRLLVL.

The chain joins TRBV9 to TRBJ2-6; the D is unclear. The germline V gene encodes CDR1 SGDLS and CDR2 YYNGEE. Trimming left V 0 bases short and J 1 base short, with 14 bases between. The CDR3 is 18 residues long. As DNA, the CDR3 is TGTGCCAGCAGCGTAGGCAGCGCGGCCGGGTCTGGGGCCAACGTCCTGACTTTC. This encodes CASSVGSAAGSGANVLTF.

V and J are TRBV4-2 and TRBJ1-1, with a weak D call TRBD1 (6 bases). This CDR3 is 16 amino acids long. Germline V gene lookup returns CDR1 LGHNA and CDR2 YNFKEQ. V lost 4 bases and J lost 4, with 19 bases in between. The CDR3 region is CASSPRPGGGGTEAFF. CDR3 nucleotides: TGTGCCAGCAGCCCTCGGCCGGGGGGCGGGGGCACTGAAGCTTTCTTT.

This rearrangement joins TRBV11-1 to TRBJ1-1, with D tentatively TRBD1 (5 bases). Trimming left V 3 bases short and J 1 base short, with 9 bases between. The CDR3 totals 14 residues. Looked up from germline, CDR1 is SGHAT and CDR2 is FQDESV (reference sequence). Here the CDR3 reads CASSFGTGNTEAFF. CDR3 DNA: TGTGCCAGCAGCTTCGGGACGGGGAACACTGAAGCTTTCTTT.